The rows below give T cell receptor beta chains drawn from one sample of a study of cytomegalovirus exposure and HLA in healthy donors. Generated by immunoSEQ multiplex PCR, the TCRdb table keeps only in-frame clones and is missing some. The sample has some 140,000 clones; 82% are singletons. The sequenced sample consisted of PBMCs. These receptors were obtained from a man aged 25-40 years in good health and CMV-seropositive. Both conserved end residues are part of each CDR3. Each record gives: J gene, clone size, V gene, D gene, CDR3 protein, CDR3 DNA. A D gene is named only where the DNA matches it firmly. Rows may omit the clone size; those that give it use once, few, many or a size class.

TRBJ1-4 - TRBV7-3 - CASSLGRGRNEKLFF TGTGCCAGCAGCTTAGGACGGGGTCGAAATGAAAAACTGTTTTTT
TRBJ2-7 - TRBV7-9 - CASSPAGANEQYF TGTGCCAGCAGCCCGGCGGGGGCAAACGAGCAGTACTTC
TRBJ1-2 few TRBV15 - CATSRDRDSNYGYTF TGTGCCACCAGCAGAGATCGGGACTCTAACTATGGCTACACCTTC
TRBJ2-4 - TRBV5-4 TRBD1 CASSFGTGLSENIQYF TGTGCCAGCAGCTTCGGGACAGGGCTCTCGGAAAACATTCAGTACTTC
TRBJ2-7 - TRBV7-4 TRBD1 CASSGRDRISYEQYF TGTGCCAGCAGCGGCCGGGACAGGATCTCCTACGAGCAGTACTTC
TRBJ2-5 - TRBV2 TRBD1 CASRVGQGYQETQYF TGTGCCAGCAGGGTTGGACAGGGATACCAAGAGACCCAGTACTTC
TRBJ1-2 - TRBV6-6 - CASSYFPGYGYTF TGTGCCAGCAGTTACTTCCCAGGGTATGGCTACACCTTC
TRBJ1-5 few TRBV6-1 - CASQQPLGQPDLMHF TGTGCCAGCCAACAGCCTTTAGGACAGCCCGACTTGATGCATTTT
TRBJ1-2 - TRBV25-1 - CASSEWGQGFVDGYTF TGTGCCAGCAGTGAATGGGGCCAGGGTTTTGTTGATGGCTACACCTTC
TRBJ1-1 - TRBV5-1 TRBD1 CASSPDRGNTEAFF TGCGCCAGCAGCCCGGACAGGGGGAACACTGAAGCTTTCTTT
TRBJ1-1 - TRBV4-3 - CASSQDGGGTDEAFF TGCGCCAGCAGCCAAGATGGGGGGGGAACGGATGAAGCTTTCTTT
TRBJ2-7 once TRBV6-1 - CASSETGFLSYEQYF TGTGCCAGCAGTGAAACAGGGTTCCTCTCCTACGAGCAGTACTTC
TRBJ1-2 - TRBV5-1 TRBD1 CASSFRQGSYGYTF TGCGCCAGCAGCTTCCGACAGGGGAGCTATGGCTACACCTTC
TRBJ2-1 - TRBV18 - CASSHLGGNEQFF TGTGCCAGCTCGCACCTTGGGGGGAATGAGCAGTTCTTC
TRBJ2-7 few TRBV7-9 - CASSPGGYEQYF TGTGCCAGCAGCCCCGGGGGTTACGAGCAGTACTTC
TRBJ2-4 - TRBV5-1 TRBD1 CASSFRTGYKNIQYF TGCGCCAGCAGCTTCCGGACAGGATACAAAAACATTCAGTACTTC
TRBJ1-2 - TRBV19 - CASSITGTGGYTF TGTGCCAGTAGTATAACAGGGACGGGTGGCTACACCTTC
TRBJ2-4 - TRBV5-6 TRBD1 CASSLGQALAKNIQYF TGTGCCAGCAGCCTTGGACAGGCGCTAGCCAAAAACATTCAGTACTTC
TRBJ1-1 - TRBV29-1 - CSVGGDGNAEAFF TGCAGCGTGGGGGGGGACGGCAACGCTGAAGCTTTCTTT
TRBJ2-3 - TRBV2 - CASSEESGEDTQYF TGTGCCAGCAGTGAAGAATCAGGGGAAGATACGCAGTATTTT
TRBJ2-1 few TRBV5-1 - CASSSLVTGAYNEQFF TGCGCCAGCAGCTCCCTCGTTACGGGGGCCTACAATGAGCAGTTCTTC
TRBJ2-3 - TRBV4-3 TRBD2 CASSQDRRLAGRISTDTQYF TGCGCCAGCAGCCAAGATAGACGGCTAGCGGGCCGCATAAGCACAGATACGCAGTATTTT
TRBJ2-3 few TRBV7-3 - CASSLGAGDTQYF TGTGCCAGCAGCTTAGGCGCGGGAGATACGCAGTATTTT
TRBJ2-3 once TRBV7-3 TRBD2 CASSHQAGGSTDTQYF TGTGCCAGCAGCCATCAAGCGGGAGGGAGCACAGATACGCAGTATTTT
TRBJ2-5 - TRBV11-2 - CASSLGQLGETQYF TGTGCCAGCAGCTTAGGACAGTTAGGGGAGACCCAGTACTTC
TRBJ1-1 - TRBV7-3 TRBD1 CASRTGGQNTEAFF TGTGCCAGCCGGACAGGGGGCCAGAACACTGAAGCTTTCTTT
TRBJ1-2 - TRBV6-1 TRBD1 CASSPGTGEGGYTF TGTGCCAGCAGTCCTGGGACAGGGGAGGGTGGCTACACCTTC
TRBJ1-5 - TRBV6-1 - CASSENINNQPQHF TGTGCCAGCAGTGAAAACATAAACAATCAGCCCCAGCATTTT
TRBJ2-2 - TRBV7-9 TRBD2 CASSPGLAGATGELFF TGTGCCAGCAGCCCTGGACTAGCGGGGGCCACCGGGGAGCTGTTTTTT
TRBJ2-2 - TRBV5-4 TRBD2 CASSPVAGGQISGELFF TGTGCCAGCAGCCCGGTAGCGGGGGGGCAAATTAGCGGGGAGCTGTTTTTT
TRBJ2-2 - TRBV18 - CASSPTGSNTGELFF TGTGCCAGCTCACCAACCGGGTCGAACACCGGGGAGCTGTTTTTT
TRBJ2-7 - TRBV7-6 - CASSTNRGRIYEQYF TGTGCCAGCAGTACAAATCGGGGTCGTATCTACGAGCAGTACTTC
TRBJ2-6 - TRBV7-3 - CASSLSGGGIGANVLTF TGTGCCAGCAGCTTAAGTGGGGGAGGCATTGGGGCCAACGTCCTGACTTTC
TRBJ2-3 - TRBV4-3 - CASSPLGGAADTQYF TGCGCCAGCAGCCCCTTGGGGGGGGCCGCAGATACGCAGTATTTT